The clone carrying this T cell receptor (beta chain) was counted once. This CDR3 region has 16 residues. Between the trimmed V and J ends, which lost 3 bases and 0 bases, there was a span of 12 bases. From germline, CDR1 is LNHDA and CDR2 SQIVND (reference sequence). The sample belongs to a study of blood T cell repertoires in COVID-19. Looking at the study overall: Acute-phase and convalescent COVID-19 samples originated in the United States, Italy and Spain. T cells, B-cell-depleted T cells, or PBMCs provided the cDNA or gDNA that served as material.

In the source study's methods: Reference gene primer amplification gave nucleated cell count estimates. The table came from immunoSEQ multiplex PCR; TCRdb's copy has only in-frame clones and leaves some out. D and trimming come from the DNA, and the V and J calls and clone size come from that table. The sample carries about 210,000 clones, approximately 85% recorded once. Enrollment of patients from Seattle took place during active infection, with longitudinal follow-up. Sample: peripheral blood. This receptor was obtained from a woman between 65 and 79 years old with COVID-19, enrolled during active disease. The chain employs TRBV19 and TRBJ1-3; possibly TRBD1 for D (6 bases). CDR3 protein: CASSILGGLSGNTIYF. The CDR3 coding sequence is TGTGCCAGTAGTATTCTCGGGGGGCTCTCTGGAAACACCATATATTTT.